Listed below are T cell receptor beta chains from one sample, sequenced in a study of cytomegalovirus exposure and HLA in healthy donors. Sequencing was performed with immunoSEQ multiplex PCR; in TCRdb, only in-frame clones are kept and a portion is missing. The sample includes fewer than 120,000 clones, approximately 80% of them seen just once. Sequenced material: PBMCs. All receptors come from a woman in her sixties in good health and CMV-seropositive. Each CDR3 is given without its conserved first and last residue. Fields, in order: V gene, J gene, clone size, CDR3 protein. Clone sizes are given selectively: once, few, many, or a class where the clone is expanded.

TRBV9	TRBJ2-3	NA	ASSVGTSGTTDTQY
TRBV7-6	TRBJ2-3	NA	ASSLGQGWSDTQY
TRBV6-5	TRBJ2-7	NA	ATFSGDSEQY
TRBV5-8	TRBJ1-2	NA	ASSLAGTGRRGYT
TRBV10-1	TRBJ2-7	NA	ASSETSSYEQY
TRBV19	NA	NA	ASSSGDSYEQY
TRBV6-6	TRBJ2-4	NA	ASRVAKAKNIQY
TRBV4-2	TRBJ1-2	few	ASSQETTGGEYGYT
TRBV6-1	TRBJ1-2	NA	ASSRLELTPFGYT
TRBV5-1	TRBJ2-7	NA	ASSEAGTGFYEQY
TRBV19	TRBJ1-2	NA	ASFGVSTYGYT
TRBV6-1	TRBJ1-2	few	ASRRDSLNYGYT
TRBV6-5	TRBJ2-1	NA	ASRDSPWNEQF
TRBV7-9	TRBJ1-2	NA	ASRDTRDRGLRYTYGYT
TRBV6-5	TRBJ1-3	few	ASSYTDRGAGNTIY
TRBV6-5	TRBJ2-7	NA	ASSFVGTGRMYEQY
TRBV6-5	TRBJ2-7	few	ASSYSGGSSYEQY
TRBV20-1	TRBJ2-7	NA	SAGTWDRGY
TRBV28	TRBJ1-1	NA	ASRIDRGNTEAF
TRBV28	TRBJ2-1	NA	ASSYQGMEYNEQF
TRBV6-1	TRBJ2-7	NA	ASKQGYEQY
TRBV23-1	TRBJ2-5	NA	ASSQFSAGRGETQY
TRBV9	TRBJ2-7	NA	ASSVGAEPMPLEQY
TRBV30	TRBJ2-7	NA	AWSKLEIYEQY
TRBV29-1	TRBJ2-1	NA	SVDRSYNEQF
TRBV4-1	TRBJ2-7	NA	ASSLDRGHEQY
TRBV28	TRBJ1-6	once	ASRLGQGNSPLH
TRBV9	TRBJ1-4	NA	ASSVSGGNEKLF
TRBV25-1	TRBJ2-1	NA	ASSESGKREVYNEQF
TRBV9	TRBJ1-5	NA	ASSGGGNSNQPQH
TRBV11-3	TRBJ2-2	NA	ASSLDLGLAGGPGGELF
TRBV7-9	TRBJ2-3	once	ASTLLDTQY
TRBV6-1	TRBJ1-2	NA	ASSEVPGPYYGYT
TRBV6-1	TRBJ2-7	NA	ASSGGDRGRDEQY
TRBV6-6	TRBJ2-7	NA	ASSSNRDRGHYEQY
TRBV6-5	TRBJ2-1	NA	ASSYTAAYNEQF
TRBV9	TRBJ2-7	NA	ASSKRTGVSYEQY
TRBV4-1	TRBJ2-7	NA	ASSIGGNYEQY
TRBV15	TRBJ2-3	few	ATSRDAGQGPDTQY
TRBV6-5	TRBJ2-2	few	ASSLRTAGELF
TRBV7-3	TRBJ2-1	NA	ASSLMAGNGNEQF
TRBV6-4	TRBJ2-4	NA	ASSDSSELAKNIQY
TRBV11-2	TRBJ2-5	few	ASSPGQIQETQY
TRBV7-9	TRBJ2-1	NA	ASSLMDRFNEQF
TRBV6-5	TRBJ1-5	NA	ASSNGGSGDQPQH
TRBV25-1	TRBJ1-1	NA	ASTPTGQGNTEAF
TRBV18	TRBJ2-7	NA	ASSPAQGASEQY
TRBV27	TRBJ1-2	NA	ASSLKGTWTYGYT
TRBV28	TRBJ1-4	NA	ASSLSGAGANEKLF
TRBV10-1	TRBJ1-1	NA	ASSSQVYTEAF